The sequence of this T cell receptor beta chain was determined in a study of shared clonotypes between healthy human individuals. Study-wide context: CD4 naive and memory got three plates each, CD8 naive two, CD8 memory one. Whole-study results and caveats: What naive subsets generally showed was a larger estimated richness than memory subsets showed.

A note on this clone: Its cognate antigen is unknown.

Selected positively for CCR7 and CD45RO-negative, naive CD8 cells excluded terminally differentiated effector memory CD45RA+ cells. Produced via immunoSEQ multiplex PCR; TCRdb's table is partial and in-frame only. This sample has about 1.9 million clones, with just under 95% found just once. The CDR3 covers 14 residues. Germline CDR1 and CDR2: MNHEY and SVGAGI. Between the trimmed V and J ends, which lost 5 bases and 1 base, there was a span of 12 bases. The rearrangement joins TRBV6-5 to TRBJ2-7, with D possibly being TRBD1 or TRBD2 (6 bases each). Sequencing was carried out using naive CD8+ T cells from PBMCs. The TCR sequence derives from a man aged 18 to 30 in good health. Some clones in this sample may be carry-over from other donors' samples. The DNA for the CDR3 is TGTGCCAGCAGTCAACGGGGGCAATCCTACGAGCAGTACTTC. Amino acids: CASSQRGQSYEQYF.